This T cell receptor (beta chain) derives from a study of response to subunit inactivated influenza vaccine. V was pared by 7 bases and J by 8 bases, with 4 bases of the junction left unmatched. CDR1 and CDR2 from the germline V gene are SQVTM and ANQGSEA. The CDR3 is made up of 13 amino acids. TCRdb analysed the RT-PCR reads with MiXCR anew, one entry per CDR3 protein. The table has over 450,000 distinct CDR3 sequences, over 10% seen once. This clonotype occurred many times. The rearrangement uses TRBV29-1 and TRBJ2-1, with 14 positions matching TRBD2. This clonotype was obtained from a man over 45 who received an inactivated influenza vaccine. The input for sequencing was PBMCs from blood, taken around seven weeks after vaccination. CDR3 region: CSGGLAGDYEQFF. In DNA form, the CDR3 reads TGCAGCGGGGGACTAGCGGGAGACTATGAGCAGTTCTTC.